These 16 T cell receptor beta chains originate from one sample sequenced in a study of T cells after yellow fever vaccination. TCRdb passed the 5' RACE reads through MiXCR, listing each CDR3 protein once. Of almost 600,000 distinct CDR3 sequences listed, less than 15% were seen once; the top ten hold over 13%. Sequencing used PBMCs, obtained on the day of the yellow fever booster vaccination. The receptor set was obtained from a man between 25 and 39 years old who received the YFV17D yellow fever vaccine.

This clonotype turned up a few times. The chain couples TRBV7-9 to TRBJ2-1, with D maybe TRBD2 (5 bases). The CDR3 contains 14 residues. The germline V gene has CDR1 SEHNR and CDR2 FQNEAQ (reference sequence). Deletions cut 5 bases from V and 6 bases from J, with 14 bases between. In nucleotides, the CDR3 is TGTGCCAGCAGCCCCCACCAGGCGGGCAATGAGCAGTTCTTC. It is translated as CASSPHQAGNEQFF.

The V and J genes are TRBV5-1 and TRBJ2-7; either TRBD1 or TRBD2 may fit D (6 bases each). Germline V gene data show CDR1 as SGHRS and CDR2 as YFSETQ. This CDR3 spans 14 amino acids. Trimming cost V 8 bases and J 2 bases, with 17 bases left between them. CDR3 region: CASWEGGLPYEQYF. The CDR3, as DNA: TGCGCCAGTTGGGAAGGGGGGCTCCCCTACGAGCAGTACTTC. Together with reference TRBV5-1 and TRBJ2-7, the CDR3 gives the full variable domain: KAGVTQTPRYLIKTRGQQVTLSCSPISGHRSVSWYQQTPGQGLQFLFEYFSETQRNKGNFPGRFSGRQFSNSRSEMNVSTLELGDSALYLCASWEGGLPYEQYFGPGTRLTVT.

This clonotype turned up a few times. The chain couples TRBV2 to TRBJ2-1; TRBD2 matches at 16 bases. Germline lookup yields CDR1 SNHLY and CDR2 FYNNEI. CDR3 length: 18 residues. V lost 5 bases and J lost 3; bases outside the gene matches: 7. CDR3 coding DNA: TGTGCCAGCAGTTCTCCGGGACTAGCGGGAGGGCTCTACAATGAGCAGTTCTTC. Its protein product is CASSSPGLAGGLYNEQFF.

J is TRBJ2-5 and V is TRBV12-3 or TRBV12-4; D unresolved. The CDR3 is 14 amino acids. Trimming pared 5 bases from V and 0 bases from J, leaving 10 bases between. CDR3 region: CASSTARYQETQYF. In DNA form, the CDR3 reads TGTGCCAGCAGTACCGCAAGGTACCAAGAGACCCAGTACTTC.

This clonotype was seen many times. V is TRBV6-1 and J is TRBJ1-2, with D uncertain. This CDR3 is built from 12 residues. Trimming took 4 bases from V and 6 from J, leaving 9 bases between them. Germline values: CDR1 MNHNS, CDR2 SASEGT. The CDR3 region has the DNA TGTGCCAGCAGTGGGCAGGTCGATGGCTACACCTTC. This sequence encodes CASSGQVDGYTF.

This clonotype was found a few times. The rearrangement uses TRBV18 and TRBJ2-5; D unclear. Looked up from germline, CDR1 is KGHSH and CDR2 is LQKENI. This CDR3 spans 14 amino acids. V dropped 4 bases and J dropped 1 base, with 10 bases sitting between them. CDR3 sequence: CASSQTVIQETQYF. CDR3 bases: TGTGCCAGCTCACAGACGGTAATCCAAGAGACCCAGTACTTC. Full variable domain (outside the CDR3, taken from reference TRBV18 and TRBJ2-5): NAGVMQNPRHLVRRRGQEARLRCSPMKGHSHVYWYRQLPEEGLKFMVYLQKENIIDESGMPKERFSAEFPKEGPSILRIQQVVRGDSAAYFCASSQTVIQETQYFGPGTRLLVL.

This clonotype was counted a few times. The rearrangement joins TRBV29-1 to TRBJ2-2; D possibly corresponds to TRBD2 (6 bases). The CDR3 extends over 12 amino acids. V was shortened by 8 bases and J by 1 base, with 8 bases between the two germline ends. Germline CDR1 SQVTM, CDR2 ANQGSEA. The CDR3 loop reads CSWRGNTGELFF. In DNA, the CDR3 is TGCAGCTGGCGGGGGAACACCGGGGAGCTGTTTTTT.

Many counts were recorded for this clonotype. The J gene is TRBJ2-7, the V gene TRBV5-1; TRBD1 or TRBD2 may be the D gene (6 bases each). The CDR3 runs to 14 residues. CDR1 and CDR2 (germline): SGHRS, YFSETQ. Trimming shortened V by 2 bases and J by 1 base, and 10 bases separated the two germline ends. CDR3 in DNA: TGCGCCAGCAGCTTTTCGGGGGCTTCCTACGAGCAGTACTTC. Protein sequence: CASSFSGASYEQYF.

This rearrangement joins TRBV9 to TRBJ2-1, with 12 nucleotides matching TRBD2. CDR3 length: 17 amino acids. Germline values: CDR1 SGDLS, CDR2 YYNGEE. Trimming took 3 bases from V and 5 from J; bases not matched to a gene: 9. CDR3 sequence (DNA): TGTGCCAGCAGCGAAATTGGTGGACTAGCGGGAAACAATGAGCAGTTCTTC. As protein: CASSEIGGLAGNNEQFF.

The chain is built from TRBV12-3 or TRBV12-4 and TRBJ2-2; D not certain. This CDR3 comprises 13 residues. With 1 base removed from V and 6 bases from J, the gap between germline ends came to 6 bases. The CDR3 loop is CASSLVEAGELFF. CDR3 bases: TGTGCCAGCAGTTTAGTCGAGGCCGGGGAGCTGTTTTTT.

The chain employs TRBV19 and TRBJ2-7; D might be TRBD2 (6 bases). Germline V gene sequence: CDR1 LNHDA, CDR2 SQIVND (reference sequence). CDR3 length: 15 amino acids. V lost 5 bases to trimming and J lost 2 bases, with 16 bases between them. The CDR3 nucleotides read TGTGCCAGTAGTCCCCGGAGGGCCAGAACCTACGAGCAGTACTTC. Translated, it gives CASSPRRARTYEQYF.

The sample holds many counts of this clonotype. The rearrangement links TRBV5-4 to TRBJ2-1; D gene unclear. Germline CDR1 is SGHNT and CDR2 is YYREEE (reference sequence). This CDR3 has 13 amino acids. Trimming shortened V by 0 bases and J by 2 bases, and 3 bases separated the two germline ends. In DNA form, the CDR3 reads TGTGCCAGCAGCTTGGCTACCTACAATGAGCAGTTCTTC. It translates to CASSLATYNEQFF.

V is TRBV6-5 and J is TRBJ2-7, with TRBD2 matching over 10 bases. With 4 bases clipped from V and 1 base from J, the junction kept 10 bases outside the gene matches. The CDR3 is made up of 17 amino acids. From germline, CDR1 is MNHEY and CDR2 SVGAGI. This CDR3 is CASSWYQVLAGSYEQYF. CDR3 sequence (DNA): TGTGCCAGCAGTTGGTATCAGGTACTAGCGGGGTCCTACGAGCAGTACTTC.

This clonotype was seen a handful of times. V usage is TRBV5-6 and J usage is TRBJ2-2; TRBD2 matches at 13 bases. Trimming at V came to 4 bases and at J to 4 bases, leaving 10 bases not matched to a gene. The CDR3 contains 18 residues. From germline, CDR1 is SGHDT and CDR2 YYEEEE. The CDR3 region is CASSRLRTSGSSTGELFF. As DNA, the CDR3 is TGTGCCAGCAGCCGGCTTAGGACTAGCGGGAGTAGCACCGGGGAGCTGTTTTTT.

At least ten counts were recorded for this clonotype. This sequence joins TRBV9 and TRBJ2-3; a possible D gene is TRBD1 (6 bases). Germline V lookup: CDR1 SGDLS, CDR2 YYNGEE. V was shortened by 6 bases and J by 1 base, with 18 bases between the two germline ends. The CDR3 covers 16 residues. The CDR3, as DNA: TGTGCCAGCACCCTTGAACAGGGCGGTCGCACAGATACGCAGTATTTT. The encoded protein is CASTLEQGGRTDTQYF. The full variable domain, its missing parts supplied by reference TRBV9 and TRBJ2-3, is DSGVTQTPKHLITATGQRVTLRCSPRSGDLSVYWYQQSLDQGLQFLIQYYNGEERAKGNILERFSAQQFPDLHSELNLSSLELGDSALYFCASTLEQGGRTDTQYFGPGTRLTVL.

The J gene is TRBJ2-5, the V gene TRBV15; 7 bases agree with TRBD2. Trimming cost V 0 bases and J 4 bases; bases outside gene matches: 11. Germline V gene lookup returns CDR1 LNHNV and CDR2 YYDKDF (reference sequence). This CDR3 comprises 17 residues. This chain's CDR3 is CATSRDQMGGVLETQYF. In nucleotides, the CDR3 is TGTGCCACCAGCAGAGATCAGATGGGAGGGGTGCTAGAGACCCAGTACTTC.